Given below is one TCR beta chain in context. In this sample, this clone turned up a few times. Its antigen is unknown. No much larger clone is present one base from it, and per-base qualities are unavailable. Reading the germline V gene gives CDR1 SQVTM and CDR2 ANQGSEA. At the junction V is shortened by 2 bases and J by 4 bases, with 26 bases in between. Including cysteine and phenylalanine, the CDR3 has 18 amino acids. The CDR3 DNA has 54 bases and is translated from base 1. Library construction relied on the immunoSEQ multiplex PCR assay. RNA was extracted from all samples and reverse transcribed into cDNA as template for TCR sequencing. SuperScript III was used to make first-strand cDNA, primed with a 2:1 mix of oligo-dT and random hexamers. A synthetic immune receptor repertoire was used to measure amplification bias, and any remaining bias was corrected computationally. The original pipeline was this. Raw reads were preprocessed to remove errors, and CDR3 was defined by IMGT conventions from the conserved cysteine to phenylalanine. Clonality was computed as 1 minus the Shannon entropy, with the entropy normalized by log2 of the number of productive unique TCRs. CD4 or CD8 identity of scalp clones was inferred by cross-referencing scalp TCRbeta sequences with sorted blood CD4 and CD8 repertoires. In TCRdb, the immuneACCESS table is reduced to in-frame sequences with V and J assigned. These tables do not hold every clone; where another copy was compared, an unresolved V gene accounts for under half, and the others remain unexplained. That table furnishes V, J and clone size, whereas the DNA furnished D and trimming. Across this sample there are around 70,000 clones, with roughly 28% seen only once. The ten largest clones represent about 15% of the sample.

The time point label corresponds to: around 28 days on oral tofacitinib. The treatment or condition label corresponds to: oral pan-JAK inhibitor, 5-10 mg twice daily. Lesional scalp punch biopsies and peripheral blood were collected from alopecia areata patients. PBMCs were isolated by density centrifugation and stained for CD3, CD4 and CD8, and CD4+ and CD8+ T cells were sorted on a FACSAria. The sample comes from a study of CD8+ T cells in alopecia areata (dated by TCRdb to 2016 to 2019). Study-level background: The treated patients took part in an open-label pilot trial in which moderate-to-severe alopecia areata was treated with oral tofacitinib at 5 to 10 mg twice daily. Clonality in the scalp was compared among normal scalp (n=4), patchy alopecia areata scalp (n=8), and alopecia totalis/universalis scalp (n=8). TCRbeta CDR3 regions were amplified by immunoSEQ multiplex PCR using 35 Vbeta forward and 13 Jbeta reverse primers. RNA came from the PAXgene miRNA kit for fixed scalp, the miRNeasy kit for PBMCs, and the RNeasy kit for mouse skin. High-throughput TCRbeta sequencing was used to examine T cell clonal expansion in alopecia areata in both the C3H/HeJ mouse model and human patients. In treated patients, disease severity was measured using the SALT score, which gives the percentage of scalp surface area affected. Scalp tissue and sorted CD4+ and CD8+ peripheral blood T cells from patchy and totalis/universalis alopecia areata patients and from healthy controls were covered by human TCRbeta sequencing. Patients received tofacitinib for 6 to 18 months and were then followed off drug for 6 months to check for delayed response and recurrence. Patients on tofacitinib were biopsied at baseline and after 4 and 24 weeks of treatment, and several of the patients also had a later scalp biopsy. The full study reports these points: During tofacitinib treatment, many expanded lesional clones remained in scalp and blood, and this persistence may partly explain relapse after treatment is stopped. Tofacitinib significantly lowered scalp clonality and the number of expanded CD8+ clones among the top 100 scalp clones. Compared with normal scalp, lesional scalp had higher clonality and more expanded CD8+ clones, particularly in alopecia totalis/universalis, a pattern that suggests antigenic drive. Because the treated cohort was small and had just a single nonresponder, larger studies are needed to establish links between baseline CD8+ expansion and response. Unlike mouse skin, which is dominated by gammadelta T cells, normal human skin has resident alphabeta T cells that are also sequenced, and this complicates analysis of the scalp TCR repertoire. Shared TCR sequences between patients were less evident than in mice, which may be partly attributable to HLA diversity in the patient population.

The chain links TRBV29-1 with TRBJ1-2; the D segment could be TRBD1, given 5 matching bases. Here the sequenced sample was CD8+ T cells sorted from blood, taken at week 4, from a patient treated with tofacitinib. The clonotype originates from a human donor with alopecia areata. Read as DNA, the sequence is TGCAGCGTTGAACCATACCGGGACTCCCAGTTCAGTGGCTATGGCTACACCTTC. Its protein reads: CSVEPYRDSQFSGYGYTF. The CDR3, completed at both ends by the reference TRBV29-1 and TRBJ1-2 genes, gives the full variable domain SAVISQKPSRDICQRGTSLTIQCQVDSQVTMMFWYRQQPGQSLTLIATANQGSEATYESGFVIDKFPISRPNLTFSTLTVSNMSPEDSSIYLCSVEPYRDSQFSGYGYTFGSGTRLTVV.